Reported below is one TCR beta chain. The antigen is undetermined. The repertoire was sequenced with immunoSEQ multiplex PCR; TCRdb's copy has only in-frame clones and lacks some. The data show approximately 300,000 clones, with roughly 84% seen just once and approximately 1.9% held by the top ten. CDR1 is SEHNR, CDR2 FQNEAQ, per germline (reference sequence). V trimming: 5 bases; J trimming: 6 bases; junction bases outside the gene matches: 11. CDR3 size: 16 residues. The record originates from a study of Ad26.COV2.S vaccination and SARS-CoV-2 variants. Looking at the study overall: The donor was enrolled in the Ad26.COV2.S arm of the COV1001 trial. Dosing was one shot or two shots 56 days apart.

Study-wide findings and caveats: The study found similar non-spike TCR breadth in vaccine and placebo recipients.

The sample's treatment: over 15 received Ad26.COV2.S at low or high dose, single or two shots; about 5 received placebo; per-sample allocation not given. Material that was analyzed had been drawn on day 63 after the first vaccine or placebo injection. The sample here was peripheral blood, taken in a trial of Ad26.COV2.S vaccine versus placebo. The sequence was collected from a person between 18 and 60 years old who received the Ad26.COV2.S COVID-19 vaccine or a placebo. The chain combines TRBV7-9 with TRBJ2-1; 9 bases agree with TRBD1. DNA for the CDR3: TGTGCCAGCAGCCCGCGGGACAGGGCGAAGGGCAATGAGCAGTTCTTC. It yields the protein CASSPRDRAKGNEQFF.